This T cell receptor (beta chain) derives from a study of shared clonotypes between healthy human individuals. Study results and limitations: An expected dependence of interdonor clonotype sharing on sequencing depth was noted. Generation probabilities were higher for clonotypes shared across all four sorted-subset donors than for unshared ones.

This clone was counted only a few times. Its matching antigen is unknown. From CD4+ cells came CD45RA+ naive and CD45RA-negative memory subsets. The CDR3 consists of 16 residues. Germline V gene data show CDR1 as SGHRS and CDR2 as YFSETQ. V was clipped by 0 bases and J by 0 bases; unmatched bases: 5. Clones were sequenced by immunoSEQ multiplex PCR, and TCRdb holds only the in-frame ones, with some missing. Among about 1 million clones listed, around 75% were seen once. This chain links TRBV5-1 with TRBJ1-1, with 7 nucleotides matching TRBD1. This TCR was sampled from a man aged 18 to 30 in good health. The sample consisted of memory CD4+ T cells sorted from blood. Subset specified: CD45RA-negative fraction. Written as DNA, the CDR3 is TGCGCCAGCAGCTTGGTGGGACAGACTTTGAACACTGAAGCTTTCTTT. It translates to CASSLVGQTLNTEAFF.